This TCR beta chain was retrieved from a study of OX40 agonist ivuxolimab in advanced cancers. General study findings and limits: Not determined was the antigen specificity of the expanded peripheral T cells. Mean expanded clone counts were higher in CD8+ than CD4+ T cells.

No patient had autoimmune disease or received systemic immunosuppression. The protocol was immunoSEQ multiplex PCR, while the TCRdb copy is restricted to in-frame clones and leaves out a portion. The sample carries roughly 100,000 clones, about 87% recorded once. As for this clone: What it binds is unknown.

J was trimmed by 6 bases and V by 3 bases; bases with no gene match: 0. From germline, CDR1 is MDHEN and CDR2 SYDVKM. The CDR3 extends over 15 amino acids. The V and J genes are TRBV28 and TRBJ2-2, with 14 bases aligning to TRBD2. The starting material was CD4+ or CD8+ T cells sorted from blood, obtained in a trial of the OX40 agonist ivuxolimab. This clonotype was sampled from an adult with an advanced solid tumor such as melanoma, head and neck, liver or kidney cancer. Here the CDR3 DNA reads TGTGCCAGCAGTTTGGGACTAGCGGGGGCCGGGGAGCTGTTTTTT. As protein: CASSLGLAGAGELFF.